These T cell receptor beta chains were read from a single sample in a study of blood T cell repertoires in COVID-19. Using immunoSEQ multiplex PCR, the repertoire was profiled, and TCRdb retains in-frame clones only, with some absent. The sample yields around 15,000 clones, 80% to 90% seen once. Sequenced input: peripheral blood. The receptors were gathered from a human donor in a cohort sampled during active COVID-19. Both conserved end residues are part of each CDR3. A D gene is named only where the DNA matches it firmly. The size of a clone is reported for some rows only, either as once, few or many, or as a class for expanded clones.

V gene,D gene,J gene,clone size,CDR3 protein,CDR3 DNA
TRBV13,.,TRBJ1-2,.,CASSLEEGYGYTF,TGTGCCAGCAGCTTAGAGGAGGGATATGGCTACACCTTC
TRBV19,TRBD1,TRBJ1-2,.,CASSSQGVGGYTF,TGTGCCAGTAGTAGTCAGGGGGTTGGTGGCTACACCTTC
TRBV7-8,.,TRBJ1-3,.,CASREAGNTIYF,TGTGCCAGCCGGGAGGCTGGAAACACCATATATTTT
TRBV19,TRBD1,TRBJ2-2,.,CASKRTGRTQAPNTGELFF,TGTGCCAGTAAACGGACAGGACGGACCCAGGCCCCGAACACCGGGGAGCTGTTTTTT
TRBV20-1,.,TRBJ2-7,once,CSASPATYEQYF,TGCAGTGCTAGTCCCGCGACCTACGAGCAGTACTTC
TRBV10-2,.,TRBJ2-3,.,CASRESPTSTDTQYF,TGCGCCAGCAGAGAATCACCGACTAGCACAGATACGCAGTATTTT
TRBV19,.,TRBJ2-7,.,CASSLGQSYEQYF,TGTGCCAGTAGTTTAGGACAGTCCTACGAGCAGTACTTC
TRBV6-1,.,TRBJ1-3,.,CASSEAAGRDTIYF,TGTGCCAGCAGTGAAGCGGCAGGCAGGGACACCATATATTTT
TRBV10-2,TRBD1,TRBJ2-7,few,CATRPPGTGDYEQYF,TGCGCCACCCGGCCCCCCGGGACAGGGGATTACGAGCAGTACTTC
TRBV15,.,TRBJ2-3,.,CATSRAQPTDTQYF,TGTGCCACCAGCAGAGCACAACCCACAGATACGCAGTATTTT
TRBV7-9,.,TRBJ1-4,.,CASSAYRATNEKLFF,TGTGCCAGCAGCGCGTACAGGGCAACTAATGAAAAACTGTTTTTT
TRBV11-3,TRBD1,TRBJ2-1,.,CASSLGRQGPQRDEQFF,TGTGCCAGCAGCTTAGGAAGACAGGGGCCTCAGCGGGATGAGCAGTTCTTC
TRBV29-1,.,TRBJ2-7,.,CSVAMSSYEQYF,TGCAGCGTTGCGATGAGCTCCTACGAGCAGTACTTC
TRBV5-1,.,TRBJ1-2,.,CASSLGSVGGPYGYTF,TGCGCCAGCAGCTTGGGTAGTGTCGGGGGACCCTATGGCTACACCTTC
TRBV11-2,.,TRBJ1-2,.,CASSPGGILNYGYTF,TGTGCCAGCAGTCCCGGGGGGATTCTTAACTATGGCTACACCTTC
TRBV10-1,.,TRBJ1-4,.,CASSEDGNEKLFF,TGCGCCAGCAGTGAAGACGGGAATGAAAAACTGTTTTTT
TRBV3-1/TRBV3-2,.,TRBJ2-7,.,CASSPQTGISTYEQYF,TGTGCCAGCAGCCCTCAAACAGGGATCTCGACCTACGAGCAGTACTTC
TRBV9,.,TRBJ2-6,.,CASSWGLPGANVLTF,TGTGCCAGCAGCTGGGGACTCCCTGGGGCCAACGTCCTGACTTTC
TRBV2,.,TRBJ2-7,.,CASSEGAREQYF,TGTGCCAGCAGTGAGGGCGCTCGGGAGCAGTACTTC
TRBV18,.,TRBJ2-1,.,CASSPPMGANEQFF,TGTGCCAGCTCACCACCGATGGGGGCCAATGAGCAGTTCTTC
TRBV19,.,TRBJ2-7,.,CASSIGVTQGVQYF,TGTGCCAGTAGTATAGGCGTAACCCAGGGCGTGCAGTACTTC
TRBV10-1,TRBD2,TRBJ2-1,.,CASSEPSGGHNEQFF,TGCGCCAGCAGTGAACCTAGCGGGGGGCACAATGAGCAGTTCTTC
TRBV5-6,.,TRBJ2-2,.,CASSFRRTAVSNTGELFF,TGTGCCAGCAGCTTCCGACGGACAGCCGTTTCGAACACCGGGGAGCTGTTTTTT
TRBV5-1,.,TRBJ1-5,.,CASSLGGGAQPQHF,TGCGCCAGCAGCTTGGGAGGAGGGGCTCAGCCCCAGCATTTT
TRBV29-1,.,TRBJ1-2,.,CSVDGGGNGYTF,TGCAGCGTTGATGGGGGAGGGAATGGCTACACCTTC
TRBV6-6,.,TRBJ1-1,once,CASSPSGINTEAFF,TGTGCCAGCAGCCCCTCCGGGATCAACACTGAAGCTTTCTTT
TRBV13,.,TRBJ1-6,.,CASSTYQGSVNSPLHF,TGTGCCAGCAGCACCTACCAGGGATCGGTTAATTCACCCCTCCACTTT
TRBV30,TRBD1,TRBJ1-5,.,CAWSVRAGRGLLGNQPQHF,TGTGCCTGGAGTGTACGAGCTGGCAGGGGGCTATTGGGCAATCAGCCCCAGCATTTT
TRBV29-1,TRBD1,TRBJ2-7,.,CSVEKDRGSSYEQYF,TGCAGCGTTGAAAAGGACAGGGGGAGCTCCTACGAGCAGTACTTC
TRBV7-6,.,TRBJ2-7,once,CASSPSSAGEQYF,TGTGCCAGCAGCCCCTCTTCGGCGGGGGAGCAGTACTTC
TRBV2,.,TRBJ1-1,.,CARNFPNPGETEAFF,TGTGCCAGAAATTTCCCGAACCCCGGAGAAACTGAAGCTTTCTTT
TRBV5-5,TRBD1,TRBJ2-6,.,CASRGQGEPGANVLTF,TGTGCCAGCAGAGGACAGGGTGAGCCTGGGGCCAACGTCCTGACTTTC
TRBV27,TRBD1,TRBJ1-6,few,CASSLAGQIQSPLHF,TGTGCCAGCAGTCTAGCGGGACAGATCCAATCACCCCTCCACTTT
TRBV24-1,.,TRBJ1-4,.,CATSSPGPDEKLFF,TGTGCCACCAGTTCCCCGGGTCCCGATGAAAAACTGTTTTTT
TRBV18,.,TRBJ1-2,.,CASSPGGVNYGYTF,TGTGCCAGCTCACCAGGGGGGGTTAACTATGGCTACACCTTC
TRBV28,.,TRBJ1-3,.,CASMAGSGNTIYF,TGTGCCAGCATGGCCGGGTCTGGAAACACCATATATTTT
TRBV6-5,TRBD1,TRBJ1-2,.,CASSPSGQDYGYTF,TGTGCCAGCAGCCCCTCGGGACAGGACTATGGCTACACCTTC
TRBV7-2,TRBD1,TRBJ1-4,.,CASSRDRATNEKLFF,TGTGCCAGCAGTCGGGACAGAGCAACTAATGAAAAACTGTTTTTT
TRBV12-3/TRBV12-4,.,TRBJ1-2,.,CASSFTPDGYTF,TGTGCCAGCAGTTTTACGCCAGATGGCTACACCTTC
TRBV11-2,.,TRBJ1-6,.,CASSLETQSPLHF,TGTGCCAGCAGCTTAGAGACACAATCACCCCTCCACTTT